This paragraph reports one T cell receptor (beta chain). Its antigen remains unidentified. Using immunoSEQ multiplex PCR, the repertoire was profiled, and TCRdb retains in-frame clones only, with some absent. This sample has roughly 300,000 clones, with roughly nine tenths found just once. Stated treatment: around 19 received Ad26.COV2.S at low or high dose, single or two shots; about 5 received placebo; per-sample allocation not given. Day 63 after the first injection of vaccine or placebo was the sampling time. Boston provided a donor who was an adult aged 18-55 years. Built on an Ad26 vector, the vaccine expressed Wuhan-strain SARS-CoV-2 spike. These data belong to a study of Ad26.COV2.S vaccination and SARS-CoV-2 variants. Across the whole study: Once, or twice with 56 days between doses, Ad26.COV2.S was given intramuscularly. Study-wide results and caveats: Vaccine and placebo recipients had similar non-spike TCR breadth.

The sequenced sample was peripheral blood, obtained in a trial of Ad26.COV2.S vaccine versus placebo. The receptor's source is a person between 18 and 65 years old who received the Ad26.COV2.S COVID-19 vaccine or a placebo.

CDR3 loop: CASSDRVYEQYF. The DNA for the CDR3 is TGTGCCAGCAGCGATAGGGTGTACGAGCAGTACTTC. The rearrangement uses TRBV21-1 and TRBJ2-7. TRBV21-1 is flagged as a pseudogene. CDR3 length: 12 amino acids.